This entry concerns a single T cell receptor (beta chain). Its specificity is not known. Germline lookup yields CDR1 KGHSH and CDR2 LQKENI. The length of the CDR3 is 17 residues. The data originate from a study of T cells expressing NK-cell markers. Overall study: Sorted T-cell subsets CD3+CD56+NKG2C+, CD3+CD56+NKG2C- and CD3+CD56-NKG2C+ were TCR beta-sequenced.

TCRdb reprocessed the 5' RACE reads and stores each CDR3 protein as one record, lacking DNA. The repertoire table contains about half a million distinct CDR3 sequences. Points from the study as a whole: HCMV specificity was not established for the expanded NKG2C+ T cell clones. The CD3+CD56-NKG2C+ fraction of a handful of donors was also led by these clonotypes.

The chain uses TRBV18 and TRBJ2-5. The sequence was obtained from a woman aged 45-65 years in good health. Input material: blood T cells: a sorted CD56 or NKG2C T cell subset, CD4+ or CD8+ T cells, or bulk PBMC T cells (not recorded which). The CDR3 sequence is CASSPAISGQRQETQYF. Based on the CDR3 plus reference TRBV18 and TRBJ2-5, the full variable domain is NAGVMQNPRHLVRRRGQEARLRCSPMKGHSHVYWYRQLPEEGLKFMVYLQKENIIDESGMPKERFSAEFPKEGPSILRIQQVVRGDSAAYFCASSPAISGQRQETQYFGPGTRLLVL.